The clone carrying this T cell receptor beta chain was detected many times. This entry is derived from a study of molecular identifiers for immune sequencing clone quantification. Libraries of bulk TCR were made by previously described methods (with listed TCR primers). TCRdb redid the calling of the PCR reads with MiXCR, one entry per CDR3 protein. The table lists about 640,000 distinct CDR3 sequences, about 20% of them singletons. The authors sorted naive CD8 T cells as CD8+CD4-CCR7+CD45RA+. The origin of this receptor is a human donor in good health. Some libraries in this study had Jurkat cell RNA spiked in. Sequenced sample: naive CD8+ T cells from blood, with Jurkat cell RNA spiked in. The subset is: FACS-sorted CD8+CD4-CCR7+CD45RA+ naive T cells.

CDR3 in amino acids: CASGLGTRGTQYF. CDR3 nucleotides: TGTGCTAGTGGTTTGGGAACGCGGGGTACGCAGTATTTT. The chain recombines TRBV12-5 with TRBJ2-3, with D possibly matching TRBD2 (6 bases). This CDR3 has 13 amino acids. V was trimmed by 1 base and J by 8 bases, leaving 10 bases between them. Germline V CDR1 and CDR2: LGHNT, FRNRAP.